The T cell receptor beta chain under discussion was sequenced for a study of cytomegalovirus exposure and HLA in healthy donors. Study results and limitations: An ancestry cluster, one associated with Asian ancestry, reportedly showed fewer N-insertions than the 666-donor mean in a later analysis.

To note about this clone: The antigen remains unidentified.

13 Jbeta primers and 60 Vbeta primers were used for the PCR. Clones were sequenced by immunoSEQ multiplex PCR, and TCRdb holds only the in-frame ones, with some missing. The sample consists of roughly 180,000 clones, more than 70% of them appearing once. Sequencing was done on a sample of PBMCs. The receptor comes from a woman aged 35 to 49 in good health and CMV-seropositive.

CDR3 loop: CASSFLPSYEQYF. CDR3 DNA: TGTGCCAGCAGTTTCCTCCCCTCCTACGAGCAGTACTTC. The chain couples TRBV28 to TRBJ2-7; D uncertain. Trimming removed 3 bases from V and 0 bases from J, with 6 bases in between. The CDR3 extends over 13 amino acids. CDR1 is MDHEN, CDR2 SYDVKM, per germline.